Each of the 29 T cell receptor beta chains below was sequenced from the same sample in a study of cytomegalovirus exposure and HLA in healthy donors. PCR used 60 Vbeta primers and 13 Jbeta primers. This table comes from immunoSEQ multiplex PCR, and its TCRdb copy is limited to in-frame clones, with some not included. The specimen's table records approximately 120,000 clones. The sequenced sample was PBMCs. The source of these receptors is a young man in good health and CMV-seronegative.

This chain connects TRBV7-9 to TRBJ2-2, with D perhaps TRBD1 (5 bases). Germline lookup yields CDR1 SEHNR and CDR2 FQNEAQ (reference sequence). The V end was cut by 4 bases, the J end by 1 base, with 7 bases between. The CDR3 loop spans 14 amino acids. The DNA of the CDR3 is TGTGCCAGCAGCTCAACAGGGAACACCGGGGAGCTGTTTTTT. Amino acid sequence: CASSSTGNTGELFF.

The J gene is TRBJ2-1, the V gene TRBV25-1, with no clear D. The CDR3 is made up of 14 amino acids. The germline V gene encodes CDR1 MGHDK and CDR2 SYGVNS. Trimming left V 5 bases short and J 0 bases short, with 8 bases between. The CDR3 sequence: CASSPPGSYNEQFF. The DNA of the CDR3 is TGTGCCAGCAGTCCCCCCGGCTCCTACAATGAGCAGTTCTTC.

As regards this clone: This same CDR3 is encoded by further DNA sequences in the sample. The chain links TRBV6-4 to TRBJ2-3; 7 positions match TRBD1. Per germline, CDR1 MRHNA and CDR2 SNTAGT. CDR3 length: 14 residues. The ends lost 5 bases at V and 4 bases at J; junction bases unmatched: 6. The CDR3 protein is CASSTGQGADTQYF. The CDR3, as DNA: TGTGCCAGCAGTACCGGGCAGGGGGCAGATACGCAGTATTTT.

The chain uses TRBV4-1 and TRBJ1-5; perhaps TRBD1 as D (5 bases). The CDR3 loop spans 14 amino acids. The V and J ends lost 3 bases and 0 bases respectively, with 6 bases between them. Germline V gene lookup returns CDR1 MGHRA and CDR2 YSYEKL. For the CDR3, the DNA is TGCGCCAGCAGCCAGACAGATAGCAATCAGCCCCAGCATTTT. As protein: CASSQTDSNQPQHF.

This rearrangement joins TRBV4-1 to TRBJ2-2, with D unresolved. The V gene's germline CDR1 is MGHRA and CDR2 YSYEKL. This CDR3 has 16 amino acids. The V gene lost 0 bases and the J gene lost 3 bases, with 11 bases spanning the gap. DNA for the CDR3: TGCGCCAGCAGCCAAGAAGTTCATCAGGACACCGGGGAGCTGTTTTTT. Translating gives CASSQEVHQDTGELFF.

The rearrangement uses TRBV29-1 and TRBJ1-1; 12 bases are shared with TRBD1. This CDR3 contains 18 residues. Trimming at V came to 7 bases and at J to 0 bases, leaving 15 bases not matched to a gene. In germline, CDR1 is SQVTM, CDR2 ANQGSEA. The CDR3 sequence: CSALVWDRGPFMNTEAFF. For the CDR3, the DNA is TGCAGCGCGCTAGTATGGGACAGGGGGCCCTTCATGAACACTGAAGCTTTCTTT.

V usage is TRBV7-3 and J usage is TRBJ2-3; a weak D match, TRBD2 (5 bases). V shed 2 bases and J shed 5 bases, with 11 bases lying between them. In germline, CDR1 is SGHTA, CDR2 FQGTGA. This CDR3 comprises 14 residues. Here the CDR3 reads CASSLAGPGDTQYF. The CDR3, as DNA: TGTGCCAGCAGCTTAGCGGGCCCTGGAGATACGCAGTATTTT.

J is TRBJ2-5 and V is TRBV11-1, with D possibly matching TRBD2 (6 bases). The germline gives CDR1 SGHAT, CDR2 FQDESV (reference sequence). V gave up 3 bases and J gave up 3 bases, with 8 bases separating them. The CDR3 runs to 13 residues. This chain's CDR3 is CASSFWGEETQYF. CDR3 coding DNA: TGTGCCAGCAGCTTCTGGGGGGAAGAGACCCAGTACTTC.

V and J are TRBV6-5 and TRBJ2-7; 8 positions match TRBD2. CDR1 MNHEY and CDR2 SVGAGI come from the germline V gene. The CDR3 has 14 residues. V lost 6 bases, J lost 4 bases, and 8 bases stayed unmatched. The CDR3 region is CASRLIREGYEQYF. DNA of the CDR3: TGTGCCAGCAGATTAATCCGGGAGGGGTACGAGCAGTACTTC.

The chain joins TRBV29-1 to TRBJ2-7; possible D gene TRBD2, 5 bases. The V and J ends lost 0 bases and 6 bases respectively, with 15 bases between them. The CDR3 is made up of 14 amino acids. CDR1 SQVTM and CDR2 ANQGSEA come from the germline V gene. The CDR3 sequence is CSVEDPGNLGEQYF. DNA of the CDR3: TGCAGCGTTGAAGATCCGGGGAACCTGGGCGAGCAGTACTTC.

The V call is TRBV6-1, the J call TRBJ1-2; no firm D call. Trimming shortened V by 2 bases and J by 8 bases, and 12 bases separated the two germline ends. This CDR3 region has 13 residues. Looked up from germline, CDR1 is MNHNS and CDR2 is SASEGT. The CDR3 here is CASSEHSHFGYTF. As DNA, the CDR3 is TGTGCCAGCAGTGAACACAGTCATTTCGGCTACACCTTC.

V gene TRBV18 combines with J gene TRBJ2-7; tentative D call: TRBD1 (5 bases). This CDR3 contains 13 residues. V was pared by 0 bases and J by 4 bases, with 7 bases between. The germline CDR1 and CDR2 sequences are KGHSH and LQKENI. The CDR3 DNA reads as TGTGCCAGCTCACCACCGGACAAGTACGAGCAGTACTTC. Translating gives CASSPPDKYEQYF.

This chain connects TRBV28 to TRBJ1-5; 8 bases match TRBD1. Germline CDR1 MDHEN, CDR2 SYDVKM. This CDR3 is built from 17 residues. V lost 4 bases, J lost 5 bases, and 13 bases stayed unmatched. The CDR3 coding sequence is TGTGCCAGCAGTTCCCCGGACAGGGCGGGTGATGATCAGCCCCAGCATTTT. It yields the protein CASSSPDRAGDDQPQHF.

The V gene is TRBV5-1, the J gene TRBJ2-7; 7 bases line up with TRBD2. Trimming removed 4 bases from V and 3 bases from J; junction bases left unmatched: 7. CDR1 is SGHRS and CDR2 is YFSETQ in the germline V gene. The CDR3 spans 14 residues. In DNA form, the CDR3 reads TGCGCCAGCAGCGCGACTAGCAACAACTACGAGCAGTACTTC. As protein: CASSATSNNYEQYF. The entire variable domain, with the rest obtained from reference TRBV5-1 and TRBJ2-7, is as follows: KAGVTQTPRYLIKTRGQQVTLSCSPISGHRSVSWYQQTPGQGLQFLFEYFSETQRNKGNFPGRFSGRQFSNSRSEMNVSTLELGDSALYLCASSATSNNYEQYFGPGTRLTVT.

The chain recombines TRBV7-2 with TRBJ1-1; 10 bases map to TRBD1. Germline CDR1 and CDR2: SGHTA and FQGNSA. The ends lost 1 base at V and 3 bases at J; junction bases unmatched: 8. This CDR3 region has 17 residues. Written as DNA, the CDR3 is TGTGCCAGCAGCTTAGGGGTAGGGACAGGGGAATACACTGAAGCTTTCTTT. As protein: CASSLGVGTGEYTEAFF. Combining the CDR3 with reference TRBV7-2 and TRBJ1-1 gives the whole variable domain GAGVSQSPSNKVTEKGKDVELRCDPISGHTALYWYRQSLGQGLEFLIYFQGNSAPDKSGLPSDRFSAERTGGSVSTLTIQRTQQEDSAVYLCASSLGVGTGEYTEAFFGQGTRLTVV.

V is TRBV27 and J is TRBJ2-3; D is possibly TRBD1 (6 bases). V gave up 5 bases and J gave up 5 bases, with 8 bases separating them. CDR1 and CDR2 (germline): MNHEY, SMNVEV (reference sequence). The length of the CDR3 is 12 residues. In DNA, the CDR3 is TGTGCCAGCAGTAGGGGGTTAGATACGCAGTATTTT. Protein product: CASSRGLDTQYF.

The V and J genes are TRBV28 and TRBJ2-7; TRBD2 aligns across 7 bases. The germline CDR1 and CDR2 sequences are MDHEN and SYDVKM. CDR3 size: 16 residues. V dropped 6 bases and J dropped 0; count of bases not matched to a gene: 11. CDR3 DNA sequence: TGTGCCAGCAGCGGCTTTCTAGCGGAGAGCTCCTACGAGCAGTACTTC. It is translated as CASSGFLAESSYEQYF.

V and J are TRBV6-1 and TRBJ1-4; D unclear. V was clipped by 4 bases and J by 8 bases, with 14 bases between them. CDR1 is MNHNS, CDR2 SASEGT, per germline. The CDR3 sequence is 14 residues long. CDR3 amino acids: CASSADFRSEKLFF. The CDR3 nucleotides read TGTGCCAGCAGTGCCGACTTCAGATCGGAAAAACTGTTTTTT.

The chain couples TRBV30 to TRBJ2-7; a possible D gene is TRBD1 (7 bases). This CDR3 region has 13 residues. V was clipped by 7 bases and J by 3 bases, with 16 bases between them. The V gene's germline CDR1 is GTSNPN and CDR2 SVGIG (reference sequence). CDR3 coding DNA: TGTGCCTTAAGACAGGGAGGAGGCTACGAGCAGTACTTC. This encodes CALRQGGGYEQYF.

The J gene is TRBJ2-5, the V gene TRBV7-2; TRBD2 agrees at 9 bases. The J call may be wrong; the DNA end is better matched by TRBJ2-7. Germline-derived CDR1 and CDR2 are SGHTA and FQGNSA. This CDR3 spans 15 amino acids. CDR3: CASSLGPSGTYEQYF. In nucleotides, the CDR3 is TGTGCCAGCAGCTTAGGGCCTAGCGGGACCTACGAGCAGTACTTC.

The chain links TRBV4-2 to TRBJ2-1; D perhaps matches TRBD2 (5 bases). The CDR3 runs to 13 residues. The germline V gene encodes CDR1 LGHNA and CDR2 YNFKEQ. Between the trimmed V and J ends, which lost 0 bases and 5 bases, there was a span of 5 bases. The CDR3 DNA reads TGTGCCAGCAGCCAAGACGGGGACAATGAGCAGTTCTTC. Translated: CASSQDGDNEQFF.

The rearrangement uses TRBV19 and TRBJ1-2; 10 nucleotides agree with TRBD1. Trimming cost V 3 bases and J 8 bases; bases outside gene matches: 12. CDR1 and CDR2 from the germline V gene are LNHDA and SQIVND (reference sequence). This CDR3 is built from 16 residues. The CDR3 spells CASSMRDRGIVGGYTF. Here the CDR3 DNA reads TGTGCCAGTAGTATGAGGGACAGGGGAATTGTCGGCGGCTACACCTTC.

This rearrangement joins TRBV19 to TRBJ2-1, with D perhaps TRBD2 (6 bases). The CDR3 sequence is 13 residues long. V was trimmed by 2 bases and J by 7 bases, leaving 9 bases between them. The germline V gene encodes CDR1 LNHDA and CDR2 SQIVND (reference sequence). The CDR3 loop is CASSISGGNEQFF. The DNA for the CDR3 is TGTGCCAGTAGTATATCTGGGGGGAATGAGCAGTTCTTC.

The genes are TRBV18 and TRBJ1-6; 10 bases match TRBD1. The CDR3 loop spans 16 amino acids. Germline CDR1 is KGHSH and CDR2 is LQKENI. Trimming removed 3 bases from V and 10 bases from J; junction bases left unmatched: 9. CDR3 bases: TGTGCCAGCTCACCCTCTGGACAGGGGGGAGGATCACCCCTCCACTTT. It specifies CASSPSGQGGGSPLHF.

J is TRBJ2-7 and V is TRBV11-2; D is perhaps TRBD1 (5 bases). This CDR3 has 16 amino acids. Trimming took off 0 bases at V and 4 bases at J, with 16 bases between the two ends. The germline V gene encodes CDR1 SGHAT and CDR2 FQNNGV. The CDR3 region has the DNA TGTGCCAGCAGCTTAGAGACCCGACAAGGGGCATACGAGCAGTACTTC. It codes for CASSLETRQGAYEQYF.

The V and J genes are TRBV29-1 and TRBJ1-1, with TRBD1 matching 11 bases. The ends lost 5 bases at V and 7 bases at J; junction bases unmatched: 9. The germline V gene has CDR1 SQVTM and CDR2 ANQGSEA. The CDR3 is 14 amino acids. DNA of the CDR3: TGCAGCGTTCTCAGGACAGGGGGCGGGATTGAAGCTTTCTTT. Translated, it gives CSVLRTGGGIEAFF.

The rearrangement joins TRBV5-4 to TRBJ2-2, with 12 bases matching TRBD2. Losses at the gene ends were 5 bases for V and 5 bases for J; bases not matched to a gene: 1. Germline CDR1 SGHNT, CDR2 YYREEE (reference sequence). The CDR3 spans 14 residues. CDR3 coding DNA: TGTGCCAGCAGTACTAGCGGGAGGACCGGGGAGCTGTTTTTT. Translating it yields CASSTSGRTGELFF.

The genes are TRBV27 and TRBJ1-4; D call uncertain. Trimming removed 0 bases from V and 5 bases from J, with 7 bases in between. CDR3 length equals 14 residues. Germline values: CDR1 MNHEY, CDR2 SMNVEV (reference sequence). CDR3 amino acids: CASSLSLINEKLFF. The CDR3 DNA follows: TGTGCCAGCAGTTTATCCCTAATCAATGAAAAACTGTTTTTT.

The CDR3 region is CASSLAAVGYTF. CDR3 DNA sequence: TGTGCCAGCAGCTTAGCTGCGGTTGGCTACACCTTC. The rearrangement joins TRBV7-9 to TRBJ1-2; no clear D. The CDR3 extends over 12 amino acids. V was pared by 0 bases and J by 7 bases, with 6 bases between. Germline V lookup: CDR1 SEHNR, CDR2 FQNEAQ (reference sequence). Full variable domain (missing parts from reference TRBV7-9 and TRBJ1-2): DTGVSQNPRHKITKRGQNVTFRCDPISEHNRLYWYRQTLGQGPEFLTYFQNEAQLEKSRLLSDRFSAERPKGSFSTLEIQRTEQGDSAMYLCASSLAAVGYTFGSGTRLTVV.